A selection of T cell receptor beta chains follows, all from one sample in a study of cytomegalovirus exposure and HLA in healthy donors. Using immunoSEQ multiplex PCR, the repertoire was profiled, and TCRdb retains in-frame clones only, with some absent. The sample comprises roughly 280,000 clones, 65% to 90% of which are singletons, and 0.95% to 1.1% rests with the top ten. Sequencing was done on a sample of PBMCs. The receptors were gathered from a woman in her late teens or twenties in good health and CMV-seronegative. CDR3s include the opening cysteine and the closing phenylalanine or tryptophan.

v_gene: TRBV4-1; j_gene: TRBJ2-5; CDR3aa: CASSLRGKETQYF
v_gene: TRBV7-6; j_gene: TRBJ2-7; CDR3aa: CASSPFSYEQYF
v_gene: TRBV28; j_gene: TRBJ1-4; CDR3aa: CASRPSGIVAKLFF
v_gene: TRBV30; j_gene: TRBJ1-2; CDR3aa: CAWRPTGGSYGYTF
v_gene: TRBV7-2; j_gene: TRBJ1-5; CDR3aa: CASSPQGIQPQHF
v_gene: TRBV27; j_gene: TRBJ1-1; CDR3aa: CASSSLGGAFGEAFF
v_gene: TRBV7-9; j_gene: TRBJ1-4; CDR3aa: CASSLGQVATNEKLFF
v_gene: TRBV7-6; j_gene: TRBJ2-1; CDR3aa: CASSRTSGWEQFF
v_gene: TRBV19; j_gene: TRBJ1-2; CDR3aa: CASTLAGTGFGYTF
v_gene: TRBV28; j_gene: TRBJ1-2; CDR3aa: CASSPRTGGPRTGGYTF
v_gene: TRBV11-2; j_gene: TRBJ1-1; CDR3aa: CASSFSVNTEAFF
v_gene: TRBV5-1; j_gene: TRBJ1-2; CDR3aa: CASSSGQGGYFGYTF
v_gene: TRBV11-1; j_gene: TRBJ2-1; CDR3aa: CASSPRTSGGNEQFF
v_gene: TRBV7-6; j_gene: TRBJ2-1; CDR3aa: CASSQGQLNEQFF
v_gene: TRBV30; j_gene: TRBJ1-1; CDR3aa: CAFGPGTGRAGTEAFF
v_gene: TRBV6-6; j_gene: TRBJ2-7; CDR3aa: CASSSPSGRANEQYF
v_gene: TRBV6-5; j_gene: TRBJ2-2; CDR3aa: CASSPQRGGELFF
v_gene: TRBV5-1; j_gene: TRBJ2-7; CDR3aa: CASSLHGLAGVGVAYEQYF
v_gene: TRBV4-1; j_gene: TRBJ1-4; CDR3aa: CASSQGSQGKLNNEKLFF
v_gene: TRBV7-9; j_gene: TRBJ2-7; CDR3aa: CASSHRDRVHEQYF
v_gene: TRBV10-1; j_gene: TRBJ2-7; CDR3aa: CASSAQIAGEGEQYF
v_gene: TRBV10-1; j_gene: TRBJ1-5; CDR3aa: CASSATGEQPQHF
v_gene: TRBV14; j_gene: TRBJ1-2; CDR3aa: CASSQEAGMNYGYTF
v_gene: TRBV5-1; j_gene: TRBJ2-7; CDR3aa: CASSLGASSTFYEQYF
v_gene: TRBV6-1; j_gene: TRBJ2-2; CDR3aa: CASSDYRGTGELFF
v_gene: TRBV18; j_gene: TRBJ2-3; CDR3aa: CASSPISLAGGQSTDTQYF
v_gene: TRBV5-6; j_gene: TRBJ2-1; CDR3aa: CASSSGRPFTLPNNEQFF
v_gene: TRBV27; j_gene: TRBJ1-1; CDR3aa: CASSLKGLNTEAFF
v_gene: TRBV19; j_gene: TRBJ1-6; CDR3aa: CASSPGNSPLHF
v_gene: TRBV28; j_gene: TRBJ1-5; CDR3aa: CASSPQGTNPNQPQHF
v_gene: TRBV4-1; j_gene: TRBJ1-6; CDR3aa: CASSQEAGATNSPLHF
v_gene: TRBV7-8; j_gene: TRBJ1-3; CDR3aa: CASRPLQRSPGNTIYF
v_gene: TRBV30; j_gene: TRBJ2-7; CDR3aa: CAWSVGHLTYEQYF
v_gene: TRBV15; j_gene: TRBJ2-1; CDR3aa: CATSSKLAALGGEQFF
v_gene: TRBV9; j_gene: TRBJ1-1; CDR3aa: CASSTTGELRRTEAFF
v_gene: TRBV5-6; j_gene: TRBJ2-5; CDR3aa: CASSARDRAKTQYF
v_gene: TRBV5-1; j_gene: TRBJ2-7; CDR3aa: CASSFDRGSTYEQYF
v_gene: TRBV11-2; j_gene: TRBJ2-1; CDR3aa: CASSPGNWGGEQFF
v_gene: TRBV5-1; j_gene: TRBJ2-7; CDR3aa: CASSLDTYEQYF
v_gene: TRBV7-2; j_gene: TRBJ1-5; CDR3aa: CASSSTGSQQPQHF
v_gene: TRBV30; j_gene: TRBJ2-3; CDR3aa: CAWGPDSWDTQYF